This T cell receptor beta chain was captured by sequencing in a study of blood T cell repertoires in COVID-19. About the study: Sample material is recorded as cDNA or gDNA derived from T cells, B-cell-depleted T cells, or PBMCs.

In the authors' workflow: Reference gene primer amplification gave estimated nucleated cell counts. This table comes from immunoSEQ multiplex PCR, and its TCRdb copy is limited to in-frame clones, with some not included. V and J calls and clone size are as listed in that table; D and trimming were resolved from the DNA. This table holds about 200,000 clones, around 84% found once. The CDR3 is made up of 15 amino acids. The V gene end was trimmed by 0 bases and the J gene end by 8 bases; junction bases not matched to a gene: 5. Germline assignment: CDR1 MDHEN and CDR2 SYDVKM. V is TRBV28 and J is TRBJ2-4; TRBD1 matches 9 bases. The sample consisted of peripheral blood. The sequence was collected from a human donor in a cohort sampled during active COVID-19. The DNA of the CDR3 is TGTGCCAGCAGTTTATGGACAGGGGGAGGTCACATTCAGTACTTC. Translating gives CASSLWTGGGHIQYF.